The 15 T cell receptor beta chains in this list originate from one sample, sequenced in a study of early T cells in non-severe SARS-CoV-2 infection. In TCRdb, the 5' RACE reads were re-called with MiXCR into one record per CDR3 protein. This table holds tens of thousands of distinct CDR3 sequences, 16% found once. The source was whole blood, collected at baseline. All receptors come from an adult who was a healthcare worker with PCR-confirmed SARS-CoV-2 infection or an uninfected control (not recorded which).

This clonotype was seen more than once but under ten times. The chain joins TRBV10-3 to TRBJ1-2, with D possibly matching TRBD1 (6 bases). This CDR3 is built from 14 residues. The germline V and J ends were trimmed by 8 bases and 6 bases, with 19 bases remaining between them. Germline CDR1 reads ENHRY; CDR2 reads SYGVKD. The CDR3 loop reads CAISPAGEGNGYTF. CDR3 coding DNA: TGTGCCATCTCGCCCGCAGGGGAGGGCAATGGCTACACCTTC.

The rearrangement joins TRBV11-2 to TRBJ2-1, with D tentatively TRBD1 or TRBD2 (6 bases each). V lost 10 bases to trimming and J lost 4 bases, with 23 bases between them. Per germline, CDR1 SGHAT and CDR2 FQNNGV. The CDR3 runs 16 residues. For the CDR3, the DNA is TGTGCCACCGCACCTAGTTTAACAGGGACTTACAATGAGCAGTTCTTC. Protein product: CATAPSLTGTYNEQFF.

The chain is built from TRBV7-9 and TRBJ1-6, with a possible D match to TRBD1 (6 bases). Germline V lookup: CDR1 SEHNR, CDR2 FQNEAQ (reference sequence). V was pared by 4 bases and J by 8 bases, with 12 bases between. This CDR3 contains 14 residues. CDR3 DNA: TGTGCCAGCAGCTCCCGATGGACAGATTCACCCCTCCACTTT. Translation gives CASSSRWTDSPLHF.

This chain joins TRBV11-2 and TRBJ1-1, with D unclear. The CDR3 loop spans 11 amino acids. Trimming stripped 5 bases from V and 8 bases from J, with 9 bases between. From germline, CDR1 is SGHAT and CDR2 FQNNGV. The CDR3 spells CASSEMAEAFF. The CDR3 nucleotides are TGTGCCAGCAGCGAAATGGCGGAAGCTTTCTTT. Combining the CDR3 with reference TRBV11-2 and TRBJ1-1 gives the whole variable domain EAGVAQSPRYKIIEKRQSVAFWCNPISGHATLYWYQQILGQGPKLLIQFQNNGVVDDSQLPKDRFSAERLKGVDSTLKIQPAKLEDSAVYLCASSEMAEAFFGQGTRLTVV.

V usage is TRBV6-2 or TRBV6-3 and J usage is TRBJ1-5; TRBD1 might be the D (6 bases). This CDR3 is built from 13 residues. Germline V gene lookup returns CDR1 MNHEY and CDR2 SVGEGT. V shed 7 bases and J shed 6 bases, with 13 bases lying between them. In nucleotides, the CDR3 is TGTGCCAGCACCTTAACAGGGACTCAGCCCCAGCATTTT. It encodes CASTLTGTQPQHF.

The chain links TRBV27 to TRBJ2-7; no clear D gene. Per the germline V gene, CDR1 is MNHEY and CDR2 is SMNVEV (reference sequence). The CDR3 spans 15 residues. Trimming cost V 8 bases and J 5 bases, with 22 bases left between them. CDR3 amino acids: CASSPRAGFPNEQYF. CDR3 sequence (DNA): TGTGCCAGCTCCCCACGGGCCGGTTTTCCCAACGAGCAGTACTTC.

There are a few counts of this clonotype. This rearrangement joins TRBV10-3 to TRBJ1-6; a possible D gene is TRBD1 (5 bases). The CDR3 length is 14 residues. Trimming removed 10 bases at V and 5 bases at J, with 15 bases between. Germline V gene lookup returns CDR1 ENHRY and CDR2 SYGVKD. The DNA of the CDR3 is TGTGCCACCCAGGGTAGTATAAATAATTCACCCCTCCACTTT. This encodes CATQGSINNSPLHF.

This clonotype was seen a handful of times. This chain connects TRBV5-6 to TRBJ2-7; 8 positions match TRBD1. This CDR3 region has 18 residues. The germline V gene has CDR1 SGHDT and CDR2 YYEEEE. The J segment lost 4 bases and the V segment lost 2 bases, leaving 17 bases of the junction unmatched. The CDR3 DNA is TGTGCCAGCAGCTTACCCCACTCCGGGACAGGTGTGAGGTACGAGCAGTACTTC. This gives the protein CASSLPHSGTGVRYEQYF.

This clonotype occurred a few times. The chain has TRBV7-2 and TRBJ2-7, with 7 bases that match TRBD2. The CDR3 covers 13 residues. After removal of 5 bases from V and 2 bases from J, the junction contained 3 bases not matched to a gene. The V gene's germline CDR1 is SGHTA and CDR2 FQGNSA. CDR3 nucleotides: TGTGCCAGCAGCCGGGAGGTCCCCTACGAGCAGTACTTC. This sequence encodes CASSREVPYEQYF.

Only a few counts were recorded for this clonotype. This rearrangement joins TRBV12-3 or TRBV12-4 to TRBJ2-7, with D possibly called TRBD1 or TRBD2 (5 bases each). Trimming removed 6 bases from V and 3 bases from J, with 12 bases in between. The length of the CDR3 is 13 residues. The CDR3 coding sequence is TGTGCCAGCAGATCCACTGGGGGCTACGAGCAGTACTTC. Translated, it gives CASRSTGGYEQYF.

This clonotype has ten or more counts. The chain carries TRBV28 and TRBJ2-7; 7 bases fit TRBD1. Per the germline V gene, CDR1 is MDHEN and CDR2 is SYDVKM. CDR3 length equals 17 residues. V gave up 5 bases and J gave up 3 bases; unmatched junction bases: 16. This CDR3 reads CASSVRQGKNPLYEQYF. CDR3 coding DNA: TGTGCCAGCAGTGTACGACAGGGTAAGAATCCCCTCTACGAGCAGTACTTC.

The rearrangement links TRBV27 to TRBJ2-1; 7 nucleotides agree with TRBD2. The CDR3 spans 17 residues. The V and J ends lost 3 bases and 1 base, in that order; junction bases with no gene match: 9. Germline assignment: CDR1 MNHEY and CDR2 SMNVEV (reference sequence). The CDR3 reads CASSFRGGSVSYNEQFF. CDR3 in DNA: TGTGCCAGCAGTTTTCGGGGCGGGAGTGTGTCCTACAATGAGCAGTTCTTC.

This clonotype was seen repeatedly, ten times or more. The chain employs TRBV9 and TRBJ2-1, with TRBD2 matching over 8 bases. In germline, CDR1 is SGDLS, CDR2 YYNGEE. The CDR3 is made up of 14 amino acids. V trimming: 0 bases; J trimming: 5 bases; junction bases outside the gene matches: 1. This chain's CDR3 is CASSVVSGNNEQFF. DNA for the CDR3: TGTGCCAGCAGCGTAGTTAGCGGGAACAATGAGCAGTTCTTC.

The rearrangement links TRBV28 to TRBJ2-1; 7 nucleotides agree with TRBD2. Germline CDR1 is MDHEN and CDR2 is SYDVKM. This CDR3 spans 16 amino acids. Trimming cost V 4 bases and J 10 bases; bases outside gene matches: 16. The CDR3 DNA follows: TGTGCCAGCAGTTCCCCAGTCACCGCTAGCGGCCTCGAGCAGTTCTTC. This sequence encodes CASSSPVTASGLEQFF. The full variable domain, its missing parts supplied by reference TRBV28 and TRBJ2-1, is DVKVTQSSRYLVKRTGEKVFLECVQDMDHENMFWYRQDPGLGLRLIYFSYDVKMKEKGDIPEGYSVSREKKERFSLILESASTNQTSMYLCASSSPVTASGLEQFFGPGTRLTVL.

This clonotype was counted a few times. The chain carries TRBV4-3 and TRBJ2-1, with 15 bases lining up with TRBD2. This CDR3 has 21 residues. The trim removed 3 bases at V and 8 bases at J, leaving 20 bases unmatched. CDR1 LGHNA and CDR2 YSLEER come from the germline V gene. For the CDR3, the DNA is TGCGCCAGCAGCCATAGCGAGCGCGGACTAGCGGGGGGGGCCAACCCCTATGAGCAGTTCTTC. Its protein product is CASSHSERGLAGGANPYEQFF.